These 23 T cell receptor beta chains came from one sample sequenced in a study of T-cell memory formation after mild COVID-19. Each CDR3 protein is one row after TCRdb ran MiXCR on the 5' RACE reads. The sample carries just over 300,000 distinct CDR3 sequences, 15% to 20% recorded once. The sample consisted of PBMCs or a T cell subset sorted from them (not recorded which). These receptors came from a man younger than 35 who had mild COVID-19 (a few samples of this study predate the infection). Cell type and time point are not known.

This clonotype was seen more than once but under ten times. This chain uses TRBV7-9 with TRBJ1-4; 11 nucleotides agree with TRBD1. V lost 4 bases, J lost 6 bases, and 4 bases stayed unmatched. The germline gives CDR1 SEHNR, CDR2 FQNEAQ (reference sequence). This CDR3 spans 15 amino acids. CDR3 in amino acids: CASSYKGQGDEKLFF. The CDR3 DNA sequence: TGTGCCAGCAGCTATAAGGGACAGGGGGATGAAAAACTGTTTTTT.

This clonotype showed up just a few times. V and J are TRBV28 and TRBJ2-4, with D tentatively TRBD1 or TRBD2 (5 bases each). Per the germline V gene, CDR1 is MDHEN and CDR2 is SYDVKM. The CDR3 is made up of 14 amino acids. The V and J ends lost 6 bases and 9 bases respectively, with 18 bases between them. CDR3 sequence reads: CASSETQGRGIQYF. CDR3 in DNA: TGTGCCAGCAGCGAAACGCAGGGACGTGGCATTCAGTACTTC.

This clonotype has just a few counts. The chain has TRBV12-3 or TRBV12-4 and TRBJ2-7; D unclear. Trimming removed 3 bases from V and 7 bases from J, with 13 bases in between. The CDR3 has 13 residues. In DNA, the CDR3 is TGTGCCAGCAGTTTCGGGCAAATAAGAGAGCAGTACTTC. The encoded protein is CASSFGQIREQYF.

This sequence joins TRBV6-2 or TRBV6-3 and TRBJ1-6, with D unclear. Trimming removed 6 bases at V and 4 bases at J, with 4 bases between. Germline-derived CDR1 and CDR2 are MNHEY and SVGEGT. CDR3 size: 12 residues. The CDR3 loop is CASRYYNSPLHF. For the CDR3, the DNA is TGTGCCAGCAGATATTATAATTCACCCCTCCACTTT.

V usage is TRBV5-1 and J usage is TRBJ2-3; TRBD2 agrees at 7 bases. Losses at the gene ends were 1 base for V and 0 bases for J; bases not matched to a gene: 2. This CDR3 contains 15 residues. Germline V gene sequence: CDR1 SGHRS, CDR2 YFSETQ. DNA for the CDR3: TGCGCCAGCAGCTTGCCGGGGGGTAGCACAGATACGCAGTATTTT. Protein sequence: CASSLPGGSTDTQYF.

This clonotype occurred many times. The chain employs TRBV6-6 and TRBJ2-5; 13 nucleotides agree with TRBD2. Germline values: CDR1 MNHNY, CDR2 SVGAGI (reference sequence). The CDR3 length is 15 residues. The V gene end was trimmed by 6 bases and the J gene end by 7 bases; junction bases not matched to a gene: 8. The CDR3 region is CASRGLAGRAMTQYF. The CDR3, as DNA: TGTGCCAGCAGGGGACTAGCGGGGAGGGCAATGACCCAGTACTTC.

This clonotype was picked up a small number of times. The V gene is TRBV11-2, the J gene TRBJ2-4; TRBD1 is a possible D gene (7 bases). The CDR3 covers 14 residues. V gave up 5 bases and J gave up 5 bases, with 13 bases separating them. Germline-derived CDR1 and CDR2 are SGHAT and FQNNGV. Written as DNA, the CDR3 is TGTGCCAGCAGCCGACAGGGAGGCCAAAACATTCAGTACTTC. Protein: CASSRQGGQNIQYF.

This clonotype appeared a few times. This chain joins TRBV5-1 and TRBJ2-1; 8 bases line up with TRBD2. The CDR3 sequence is 15 residues long. Germline CDR1 reads SGHRS; CDR2 reads YFSETQ. Germline trimming cut 1 base from V and 6 bases from J; bases unmatched to any gene: 6. CDR3 in DNA: TGCGCCAGCAGCTTGTCGGTAGCGGGGAGCAATGAGCAGTTCTTC. Encoded protein: CASSLSVAGSNEQFF.

This clonotype was detected a few times. This chain joins TRBV9 and TRBJ2-3; 13 nucleotides line up with TRBD2. This CDR3 is 17 amino acids long. Germline loops: CDR1 SGDLS, CDR2 YYNGEE. Trimming at V came to 4 bases and at J to 2 bases, leaving 7 bases not matched to a gene. The CDR3 DNA reads as TGTGCCAGCAGCCGCATACTAGCGGGGGGGGCCACAGATACGCAGTATTTT. It codes for CASSRILAGGATDTQYF.

This clonotype appeared a few times. V usage is TRBV23-1 and J usage is TRBJ2-7; D unresolved. TRBV23-1 is noted as an ORF with a role that remains uncertain. This CDR3 region has 14 residues. V was shortened by 3 bases and J by 4 bases, with 13 bases between the two germline ends. The chain's CDR3 is CASSQRFDLYEQYF. CDR3 nucleotide sequence: TGCGCCAGCAGTCAGAGGTTCGATTTGTACGAGCAGTACTTC.

This clonotype was recorded a few times. At one end the junction does not follow the germline gene, possibly because of a read error. The rearrangement links TRBV7-7 to TRBJ2-3, with no clear D. This CDR3 contains 13 residues. CDR1 is SSHAT and CDR2 is FNYEAQ in the germline V gene (reference sequence). CDR3: CASSPLAVDTQYF. The CDR3 DNA is TGTGCTAGCAGCCCACTGGCCGTTGATACGCAGTATTTT.

The rearrangement links TRBV7-2 to TRBJ1-6; D not resolved. CDR1 is SGHTA, CDR2 FQGNSA, per germline. Trimming removed 1 base from V and 8 bases from J, with 6 bases in between. The CDR3 runs to 13 residues. The chain's CDR3 is CASSLVQDSPLHF. The CDR3 coding sequence is TGTGCCAGCAGCTTAGTGCAGGATTCACCCCTCCACTTT. Full variable domain (remainder filled in from reference TRBV7-2 and TRBJ1-6): GAGVSQSPSNKVTEKGKDVELRCDPISGHTALYWYRQSLGQGLEFLIYFQGNSAPDKSGLPSDRFSAERTGGSVSTLTIQRTQQEDSAVYLCASSLVQDSPLHFGNGTRLTVT.

The CDR3 spells CASSYGLRRAGTQYF. The CDR3 DNA reads as TGTGCCAGCAGTTACGGGCTCAGGCGCGCGGGGACCCAGTACTTC. The gene calls are TRBV6-5 and TRBJ2-5, with D possibly being TRBD2 (5 bases). Deletions cut 2 bases from V and 7 bases from J, with 17 bases between. The CDR3 spans 15 residues. Germline assignment: CDR1 MNHEY and CDR2 SVGAGI.

The CDR3 reads CASGLTGDGDGDRYGYTF. CDR3 DNA: TGTGCTAGTGGTTTGACGGGTGATGGGGACGGTGATCGCTATGGCTACACCTTC. The gene calls are TRBV12-5 and TRBJ1-2, with D possibly being TRBD1 (5 bases). Between the trimmed V and J ends, which lost 2 bases and 4 bases, there was a span of 23 bases. From germline, CDR1 is LGHNT and CDR2 FRNRAP. This CDR3 is 18 amino acids long. Together with reference TRBV12-5 and TRBJ1-2, the CDR3 gives the full variable domain: DARVTQTPRHKVTEMGQEVTMRCQPILGHNTVFWYRQTMMQGLELLAYFRNRAPLDDSGMPKDRFSAEMPDATLATLKIQPSEPRDSAVYFCASGLTGDGDGDRYGYTFGSGTRLTVV.

This clonotype was detected only a few times. The rearrangement uses TRBV5-1 and TRBJ2-3; possibly TRBD1 or TRBD2 for D (5 bases each). Trimming removed 1 base from V and 2 bases from J, with 8 bases in between. The CDR3 extends over 14 amino acids. Germline V gene data show CDR1 as SGHRS and CDR2 as YFSETQ. CDR3 loop: CASSLFGATDTQYF. DNA of the CDR3: TGCGCCAGCAGCTTGTTCGGGGCCACAGATACGCAGTATTTT.

This clonotype was seen a handful of times. The chain links TRBV4-1 to TRBJ1-2, with D uncertain. In germline, CDR1 is MGHRA, CDR2 YSYEKL. The CDR3 runs to 15 residues. Trimming left V 0 bases short and J 4 bases short, with 12 bases between. CDR3 bases: TGCGCCAGCAGCCAAGATGCCGGAGATACCTATGGCTACACCTTC. This gives the protein CASSQDAGDTYGYTF.

This clonotype has a handful of counts. The V call is TRBV6-2 or TRBV6-3, the J call TRBJ1-5; D gene ambiguous. Germline V CDR1 and CDR2: MNHEY, SVGEGT. V dropped 2 bases and J dropped 0 bases, with 11 bases sitting between them. This CDR3 is 16 amino acids long. CDR3 loop: CASSYRNGFSNQPQHF. The CDR3 DNA is TGTGCCAGCAGTTACAGGAACGGGTTTAGCAATCAGCCCCAGCATTTT.

V and J are TRBV7-6 and TRBJ1-1, with D unclear. The CDR3 totals 12 residues. With 5 bases removed from V and 1 base from J, the gap between germline ends came to 5 bases. Germline loops: CDR1 SGHVS, CDR2 FNYEAQ. The CDR3 loop reads CASSAENTEAFF. CDR3 sequence (DNA): TGTGCCAGCAGCGCAGAGAACACTGAAGCTTTCTTT.

The chain links TRBV5-1 to TRBJ2-7; D possibly corresponds to TRBD2 (5 bases). Trimming shortened V by 0 bases and J by 5 bases, and 15 bases separated the two germline ends. Looked up from germline, CDR1 is SGHRS and CDR2 is YFSETQ. The CDR3 is made up of 15 amino acids. This chain's CDR3 is CASSLAGTGDDEQYF. CDR3 DNA: TGCGCCAGCAGCTTGGCCGGCACCGGGGATGACGAGCAGTACTTC.

This sequence joins TRBV29-1 and TRBJ2-3, with 12 bases identical to TRBD1. Per germline, CDR1 SQVTM and CDR2 ANQGSEA. This CDR3 has 14 residues. After removal of 7 bases from V and 4 bases from J, the junction contained 6 bases not matched to a gene. CDR3 loop: CSAGGTGGADTQYF. The DNA for the CDR3 is TGCAGCGCCGGAGGGACAGGGGGCGCAGATACGCAGTATTTT.

This chain connects TRBV28 to TRBJ1-1; no clear D gene. Germline V CDR1 and CDR2: MDHEN, SYDVKM. The germline V and J ends were trimmed by 5 bases and 4 bases, with 11 bases remaining between them. This CDR3 spans 13 amino acids. The CDR3 bases are TGTGCCAGCAGTCCGGCCGGGTTCACTGAAGCTTTCTTT. It yields the protein CASSPAGFTEAFF.

This chain's CDR3 is CASSVVPLGSSYNSPLHF. The CDR3 DNA reads TGTGCCAGCAGCGTAGTCCCCCTTGGAAGCTCCTATAATTCACCCCTCCACTTT. The rearrangement uses TRBV9 and TRBJ1-6; no firm D call. Trimming took 0 bases from V and 0 from J, leaving 13 bases between them. Germline V lookup: CDR1 SGDLS, CDR2 YYNGEE. This CDR3 contains 18 residues.

This clonotype occurred a few times. The chain uses TRBV7-2 and TRBJ1-5, with D possibly matching TRBD1 (6 bases). Germline lookup yields CDR1 SGHTA and CDR2 FQGNSA. This CDR3 is 15 amino acids long. V lost 6 bases and J 4 bases, leaving 16 bases between the germline ends. The DNA of the CDR3 is TGTGCCAGCAGTCCAACGGGGGCGAAGAATCAGCCCCAGCATTTT. The encoded protein is CASSPTGAKNQPQHF.